These T cell receptor beta chains were read from a single sample in a study of beta chain features in type 1 diabetes. Sequencing used immunoSEQ multiplex PCR; TCRdb keeps in-frame clones, though not all of them. The top ten clones hold roughly 0.025% of a sample with 970,000 or so clones, roughly 17% of them seen once. The sample consisted of naive CD4+ T cells from blood. These receptors all stem from a woman under 30 in good health. CDR3s include the opening cysteine and the closing phenylalanine or tryptophan. A D gene is named only where the DNA matches it firmly. Rows give clone size only sometimes, using once, few, many, or a class for an expanded clone.

D | J | length | size | V | DNA | CDR3
NA | TRBJ1-5 | 16 | NA | TRBV28 | TGTGCCAGCACCTCTTTTGGAGAAAGGGGCACTCAGCCCCAGCATTTT | CASTSFGERGTQPQHF
NA | TRBJ2-1 | 15 | NA | TRBV7-8 | TGTGCCAGCAGCTTAGGAAATCCAGTCTACAATGAGCAGTTCTTC | CASSLGNPVYNEQFF
NA | TRBJ2-1 | 15 | few | TRBV5-6 | TGTGCCAGCAGCCGGGGCCTCAGCTCCTACAATGAGCAGTTCTTC | CASSRGLSSYNEQFF
TRBD2 | TRBJ2-7 | 15 | few | TRBV6-5 | TGTGCCATCAGTGCCGGCGGCGGGGGCTCCTACGAGCAGTACTTC | CAISAGGGGSYEQYF
NA | TRBJ2-6 | 18 | few | TRBV12-5 | TGTGCTAGTGGACCGTCATCCCAAAGGACGGAGAAGGCCAACGTCCTGACTTTC | CASGPSSQRTEKANVLTF
NA | TRBJ2-2 | 16 | NA | TRBV7-2 | TGTGCCAGCAGCTTATCCGGACAGAAAGGGGCCGGGGAGCTGTTTTTT | CASSLSGQKGAGELFF
NA | TRBJ1-2 | 13 | few | TRBV6-1 | TGTGCCAGCAGTGAAATGGGGGGCACTGGCTACACCTTC | CASSEMGGTGYTF
TRBD2 | TRBJ2-2 | 14 | few | TRBV14 | TGTGCCAGCAGACCTAGCGGGAGCACCGGGGAGCTGTTTTTT | CASRPSGSTGELFF
NA | TRBJ2-1 | 15 | NA | TRBV5-4 | TGTGCCAGCAGCTTAGACCCTCACTCCTACAATGAGCAGTTCTTC | CASSLDPHSYNEQFF
NA | TRBJ2-1 | 18 | NA | TRBV18 | TGTGCCAGCTCACCTAAAACTCGAGGACAGCGAACTAACAATGAGCAGTTCTTC | CASSPKTRGQRTNNEQFF
NA | TRBJ2-3 | 12 | NA | TRBV29-1 | TGCAGCGCTGGGGGTACGTTAGATACGCAGTATTTT | CSAGGTLDTQYF
TRBD1 | TRBJ1-1 | 14 | NA | TRBV10-3 | TGTGCCAGCAGATACGGACAGGGGAACACTGAAGCTTTCTTT | CASRYGQGNTEAFF
NA | TRBJ2-1 | 13 | NA | TRBV7-6 | TGTGCCAGCAGTGTAGTGTCCGGCAATGAGCAGTTCTTC | CASSVVSGNEQFF
NA | TRBJ2-1 | 13 | few | TRBV7-7 | TGTGCTAGCAGCTTAGCGCCGGCAAATGAGCAGTTCTTC | CASSLAPANEQFF
TRBD2 | TRBJ2-7 | 16 | few | TRBV28 | TGTGCCAGCAGCACTGGCGGGAGTGCGGACTCCTACGAGCAGTACTTC | CASSTGGSADSYEQYF
NA | TRBJ2-7 | 13 | few | TRBV28 | TGTGCCAGCAGCCTGGGGATCGCCTACGAGCAGTACTTC | CASSLGIAYEQYF
NA | TRBJ1-1 | 13 | few | TRBV7-6 | TGTGCCAGCAGCTTCGACCTGGGCACTGAAGCTTTCTTT | CASSFDLGTEAFF
NA | TRBJ2-7 | 14 | few | TRBV2 | TGTGCCAGGGAGTTAGACAGGTGTCTCTACGAGCAGTACTTC | CARELDRCLYEQYF
NA | TRBJ2-5 | 18 | NA | TRBV19 | TGTGCCAGTAGTATTTATGGGGCAGGGCCTCAGCGGAGAGAGACCCAGTACTTC | CASSIYGAGPQRRETQYF
NA | TRBJ1-2 | 12 | few | TRBV5-1 | TGCGCCAGCAGCTTTCAAGGGGACGGCTACACCTTC | CASSFQGDGYTF
NA | TRBJ2-5 | 16 | NA | TRBV7-9 | TGTGCCAGCAGTCCCGCAGGGGGGAGCTGGAAAGAGACCCAGTACTTC | CASSPAGGSWKETQYF
NA | TRBJ2-7 | 12 | few | TRBV28 | TGTGCCAGGAAGGTCCTCTCCTACGAGCAGTACTTC | CARKVLSYEQYF
TRBD2 | TRBJ2-3 | 16 | NA | TRBV5-1 | TGCGCCAGCAGCTTGTCGACTAGCGGGATCACAGATACGCAGTATTTT | CASSLSTSGITDTQYF
NA | TRBJ2-2 | 15 | few | TRBV21-1 | TGTGCCAGCAGCGCCTCCGGGACAGGGGCCGGGGAGCTGTTTTTT | CASSASGTGAGELFF
NA | TRBJ2-6 | 13 | once | TRBV10-3 | TGTGCCATCAGTGGGGGTACCGCCAACGTCCTGACTTTC | CAISGGTANVLTF
TRBD2 | TRBJ2-1 | 13 | few | TRBV6-5 | TGTGCCAGCAGTGGACTAGCCAGCTGGGAGCAGTTCTTC | CASSGLASWEQFF
TRBD2 | TRBJ2-5 | 16 | once | TRBV19 | TGTGCCAGTAGTGGGGGGACTAGCGGGGCACAAGAGACCCAGTACTTC | CASSGGTSGAQETQYF
TRBD2 | TRBJ2-1 | 15 | NA | TRBV18 | TGTGCCAGCTCACCACGACGGGAGGCATGGAATGAGCAGTTCTTC | CASSPRREAWNEQFF
NA | TRBJ2-1 | 17 | NA | TRBV9 | TGTGCCAGCAGCAGAGGGATGGACGGGTTGTCCGGCAATGAGCAGTTCTTC | CASSRGMDGLSGNEQFF
NA | TRBJ2-3 | 14 | NA | TRBV6-5 | TGTGCCAGCAGTTACTTAGACCAGCGAGGTACGCAGTATTTT | CASSYLDQRGTQYF
TRBD2 | TRBJ2-1 | 15 | few | TRBV4-3 | TGCGCCAGCAGCCTGCAGCGGGAGGGCTACAATGAGCAGTTCTTC | CASSLQREGYNEQFF
TRBD2 | TRBJ2-1 | 17 | few | TRBV29-1 | TGCAGCGTTGAGAGGACTAGTGCAAGGGGCTCCTACAATGAGCAGTTCTTC | CSVERTSARGSYNEQFF
TRBD1 | TRBJ2-5 | 14 | few | TRBV2 | TGTGCCAGCAGTGAAGAAGGGGGCGGTGGGACCCAGTACTTC | CASSEEGGGGTQYF
NA | TRBJ2-7 | 14 | NA | TRBV27 | TGTGCCAGCAGTTTGTCAAGGGGCTACTACGAGCAGTACTTC | CASSLSRGYYEQYF
TRBD1 | TRBJ2-7 | 13 | few | TRBV9 | TGTGCCAGCAGCGTAGACAGGGGCTACGAGCAGTACTTC | CASSVDRGYEQYF
TRBD1 | TRBJ2-7 | 14 | NA | TRBV5-1 | TGCGCCAGCAGCTTCAGGGGGTTCTCGGTGGAGCAGTACTTC | CASSFRGFSVEQYF
NA | TRBJ2-2 | 15 | few | TRBV28 | TGTGCCAGCATCATAGGCGGGACGAACACCGGGGAGCTGTTTTTT | CASIIGGTNTGELFF
NA | TRBJ1-4 | 12 | NA | TRBV7-9 | TGTGCCAGCAGCTTAGCCGGTCGAGAACTGTTTTTT | CASSLAGRELFF